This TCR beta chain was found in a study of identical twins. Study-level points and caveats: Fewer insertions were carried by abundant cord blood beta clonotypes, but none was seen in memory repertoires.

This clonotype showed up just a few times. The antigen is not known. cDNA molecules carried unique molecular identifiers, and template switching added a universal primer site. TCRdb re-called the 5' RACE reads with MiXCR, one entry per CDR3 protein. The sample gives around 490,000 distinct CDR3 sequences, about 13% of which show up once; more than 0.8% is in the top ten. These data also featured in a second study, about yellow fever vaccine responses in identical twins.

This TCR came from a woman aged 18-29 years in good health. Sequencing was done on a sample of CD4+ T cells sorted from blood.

Here the CDR3 reads CSASNRVTEAFF. The DNA of the CDR3 is TGCAGTGCTTCTAACAGGGTGACGGAAGCTTTCTTT. The chain is built from TRBV20-1 and TRBJ1-1, with D perhaps matching TRBD1 (6 bases). The germline V gene has CDR1 DFQATT and CDR2 SNEGSKA (reference sequence). Trimming took off 5 bases at V and 8 bases at J, with 15 bases between the two ends. The CDR3 has 12 residues.